The subject of this entry is one TCR beta chain. What it binds is unknown. This sample stems from a study of radiotherapy plus CTLA-4 blockade in lung cancer. Turning to the study itself: Objective responses were observed in approximately 20% of patients, and disease control was achieved by 30% to 35%. Overall study results and limits: Early clone dynamics of blood T cells, plus interferon-beta, reportedly predicted response best. Subsequent to radiotherapy plus ipilimumab, tumor-derived TCR clones underwent expansion in blood.

Treatment of patients with chemo-refractory metastatic non-small-cell lung cancer consisted of focal radiation plus CTLA-4 blockade with ipilimumab. Profiling relied on immunoSEQ multiplex PCR, and the TCRdb table lists in-frame clones only, not all of them. The table has tens of thousands of clones, roughly four fifths seen once. The source material was peripheral blood, sampled from a patient treated with radiotherapy plus ipilimumab. The TCR was taken from a human donor with non-small cell lung cancer who had stable disease on radiotherapy plus ipilimumab.

The CDR3 DNA follows: TGTGCCAGCACCCTGACAGGGGCCCTTTCCTACGAGCAGTACTTC. Residues: CASTLTGALSYEQYF. The chain employs TRBV27 and TRBJ2-7; 8 positions match TRBD1. The CDR3 is 15 amino acids. The junction had 9 bases not matched to a gene; V was cut back by 7 bases and J by 1 base. Looked up from germline, CDR1 is MNHEY and CDR2 is SMNVEV (reference sequence).